This entry describes one T cell receptor (beta chain). Its matching antigen is unknown. CDR3 length: 11 amino acids. Germline V gene sequence: CDR1 MNHNY, CDR2 SVGAGI (reference sequence). Every bit of the isolated RNA underwent reverse transcription, so sequencing read expressed TCRB transcripts. The assay was immunoSEQ multiplex PCR, and TCRdb's table has in-frame clones only and misses some. Here the sample spans a few hundred thousand clones, 14% to 15% being singletons. The sample comes from a study of beta chain features in type 1 diabetes. The study's findings and limits: Compared with healthy donors, patients appeared to share more similar naive, central memory and regulatory TCRB repertoires. Shortening that was moderate but significant affected the TCRB CDR3s of Type 1 diabetes patients in all four CD4+ subsets. In type 1 diabetes patients, VDJ junctions had fewer insertions; deletions at these junctions were more frequent. These data did not resolve whether HLA type affects TCRB rearrangement.

The sequenced sample was naive CD4+ T cells from blood. The clonotype originates from a young man with type 1 diabetes. The J gene is TRBJ2-7, the V gene TRBV6-6; the match to TRBD1 covers 9 bases. CDR3 bases: TGTGGGACAGGGGACTTCTACGAGCAGTACTTC. Its translation: CGTGDFYEQYF.